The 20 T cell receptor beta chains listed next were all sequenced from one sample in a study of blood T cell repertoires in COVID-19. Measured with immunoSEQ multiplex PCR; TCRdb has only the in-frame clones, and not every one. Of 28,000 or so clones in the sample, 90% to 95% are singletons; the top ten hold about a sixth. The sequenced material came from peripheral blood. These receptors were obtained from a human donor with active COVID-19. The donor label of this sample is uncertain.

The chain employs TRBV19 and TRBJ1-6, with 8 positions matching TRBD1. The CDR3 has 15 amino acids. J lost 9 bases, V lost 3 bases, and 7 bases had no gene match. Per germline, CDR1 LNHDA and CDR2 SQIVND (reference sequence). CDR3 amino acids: CASSIPTGESSPLHF. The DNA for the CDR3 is TGTGCCAGTAGTATCCCGACAGGGGAGAGTTCACCCCTCCACTTT.

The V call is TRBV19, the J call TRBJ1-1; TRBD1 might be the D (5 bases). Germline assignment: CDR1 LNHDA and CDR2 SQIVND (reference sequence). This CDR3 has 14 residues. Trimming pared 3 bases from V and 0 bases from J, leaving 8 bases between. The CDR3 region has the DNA TGTGCCAGTAGTATGGGGCTCTTGAACACTGAAGCTTTCTTT. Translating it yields CASSMGLLNTEAFF.

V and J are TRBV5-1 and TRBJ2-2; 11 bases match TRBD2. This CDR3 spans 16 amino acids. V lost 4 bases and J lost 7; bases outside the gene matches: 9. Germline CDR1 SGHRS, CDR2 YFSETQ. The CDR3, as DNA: TGCGCCAGCAGCCAACTAGCGGGAGAGGTTAACGGGGAGCTGTTTTTT. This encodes CASSQLAGEVNGELFF.

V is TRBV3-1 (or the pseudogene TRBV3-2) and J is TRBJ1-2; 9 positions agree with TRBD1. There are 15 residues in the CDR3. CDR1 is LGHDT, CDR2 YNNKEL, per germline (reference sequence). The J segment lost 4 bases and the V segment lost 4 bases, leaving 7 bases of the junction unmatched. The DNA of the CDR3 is TGTGCCAGCAGCCCGACCGGGACAGGGACCTATGGCTACACCTTC. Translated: CASSPTGTGTYGYTF.

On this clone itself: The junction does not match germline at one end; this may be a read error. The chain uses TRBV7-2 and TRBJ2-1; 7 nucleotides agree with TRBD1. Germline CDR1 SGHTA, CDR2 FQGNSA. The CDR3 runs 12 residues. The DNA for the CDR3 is TGTGCCAGCAGCCCTTGGACAGGACTGGCCCTCTTC. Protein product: CASSPWTGLALF.

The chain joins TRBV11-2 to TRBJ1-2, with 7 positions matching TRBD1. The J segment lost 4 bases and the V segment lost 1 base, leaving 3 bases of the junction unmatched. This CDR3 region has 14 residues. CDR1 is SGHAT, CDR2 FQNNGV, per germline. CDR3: CASSLGRQGYGYTF. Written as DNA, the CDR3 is TGTGCCAGCAGCTTAGGGAGACAGGGCTATGGCTACACCTTC.

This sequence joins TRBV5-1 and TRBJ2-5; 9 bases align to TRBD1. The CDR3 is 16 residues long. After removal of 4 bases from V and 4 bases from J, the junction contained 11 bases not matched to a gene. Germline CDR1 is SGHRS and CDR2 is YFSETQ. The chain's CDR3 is CASSPFDRGGPETQYF. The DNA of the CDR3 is TGCGCCAGCAGCCCCTTCGACAGGGGGGGCCCAGAGACCCAGTACTTC.

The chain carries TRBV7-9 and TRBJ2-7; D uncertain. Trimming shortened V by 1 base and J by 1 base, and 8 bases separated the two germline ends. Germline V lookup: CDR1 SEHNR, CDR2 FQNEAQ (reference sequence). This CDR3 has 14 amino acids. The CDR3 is CASSLEQSSYEQYF. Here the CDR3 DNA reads TGTGCCAGCAGCTTAGAACAGTCATCCTACGAGCAGTACTTC.

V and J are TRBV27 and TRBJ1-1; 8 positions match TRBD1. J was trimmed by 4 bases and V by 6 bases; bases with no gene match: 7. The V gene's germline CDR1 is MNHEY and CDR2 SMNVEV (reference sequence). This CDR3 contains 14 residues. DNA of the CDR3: TGTGCCAGCAGGCTACAGGGGGGCGGCACTGAAGCTTTCTTT. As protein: CASRLQGGGTEAFF.

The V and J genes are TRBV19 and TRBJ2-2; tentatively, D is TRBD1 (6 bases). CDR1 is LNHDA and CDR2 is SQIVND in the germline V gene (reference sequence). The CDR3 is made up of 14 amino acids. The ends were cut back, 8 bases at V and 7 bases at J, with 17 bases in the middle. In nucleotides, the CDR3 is TGTGCCAGTCGGAGGACAGCCGCGAGCGGGGAGCTGTTTTTT. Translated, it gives CASRRTAASGELFF.

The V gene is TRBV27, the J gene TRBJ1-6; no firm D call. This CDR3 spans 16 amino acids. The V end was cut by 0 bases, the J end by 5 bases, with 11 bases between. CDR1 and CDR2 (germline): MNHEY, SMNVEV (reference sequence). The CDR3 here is CASSLSPFADNSPLHF. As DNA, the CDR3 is TGTGCCAGCAGTTTATCCCCGTTTGCGGATAATTCACCCCTCCACTTT.

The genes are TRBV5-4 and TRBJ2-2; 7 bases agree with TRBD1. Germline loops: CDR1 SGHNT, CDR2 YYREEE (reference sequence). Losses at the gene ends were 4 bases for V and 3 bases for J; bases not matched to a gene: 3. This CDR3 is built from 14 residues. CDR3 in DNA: TGTGCCAGCAGCGCCGGGACAGACACCGGGGAGCTGTTTTTT. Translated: CASSAGTDTGELFF.

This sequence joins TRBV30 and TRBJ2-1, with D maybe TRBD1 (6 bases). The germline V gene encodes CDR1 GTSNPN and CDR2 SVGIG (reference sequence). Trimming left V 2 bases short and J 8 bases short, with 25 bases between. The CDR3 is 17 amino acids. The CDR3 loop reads CAWSKGVQGRRSDEQFF. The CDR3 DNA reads TGTGCCTGGAGTAAGGGGGTACAGGGTCGTAGGAGCGATGAGCAGTTCTTC.

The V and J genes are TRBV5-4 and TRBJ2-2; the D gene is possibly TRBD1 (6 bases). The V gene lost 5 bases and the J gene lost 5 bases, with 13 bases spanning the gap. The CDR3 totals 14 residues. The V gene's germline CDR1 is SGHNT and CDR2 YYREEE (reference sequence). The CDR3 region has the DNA TGTGCCAGCAGTTCTGTTCAGGGGACCGGGGAGCTGTTTTTT. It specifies CASSSVQGTGELFF.

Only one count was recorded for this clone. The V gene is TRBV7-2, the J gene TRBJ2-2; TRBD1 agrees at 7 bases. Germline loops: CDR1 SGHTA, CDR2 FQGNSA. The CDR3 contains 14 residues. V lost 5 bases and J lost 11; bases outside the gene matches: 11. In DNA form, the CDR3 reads TGTGCCAGCAGCACCCCGACAGGGAGAGGAGAGCTGTTTTTT. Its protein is CASSTPTGRGELFF.

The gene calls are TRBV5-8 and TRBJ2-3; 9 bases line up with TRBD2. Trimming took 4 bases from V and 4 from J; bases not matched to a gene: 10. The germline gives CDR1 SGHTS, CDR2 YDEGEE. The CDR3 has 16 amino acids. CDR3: CASSPRGGGAADTQYF. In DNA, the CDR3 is TGTGCCAGCAGCCCCCGCGGCGGGGGGGCCGCAGATACGCAGTATTTT.

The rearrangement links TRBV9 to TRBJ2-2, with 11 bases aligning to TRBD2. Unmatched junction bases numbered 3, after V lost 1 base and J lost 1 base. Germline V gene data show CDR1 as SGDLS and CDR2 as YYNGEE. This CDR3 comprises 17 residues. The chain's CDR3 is CASSVLTSGRNTGELFF. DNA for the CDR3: TGTGCCAGCAGCGTATTAACTAGCGGGAGGAACACCGGGGAGCTGTTTTTT.

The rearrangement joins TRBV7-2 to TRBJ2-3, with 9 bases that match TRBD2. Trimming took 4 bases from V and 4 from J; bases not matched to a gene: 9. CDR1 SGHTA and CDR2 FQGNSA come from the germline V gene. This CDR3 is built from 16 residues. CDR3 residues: CASSSYTGLASDTQYF. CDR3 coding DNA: TGTGCCAGCAGCTCGTATACGGGACTAGCTTCAGATACGCAGTATTTT. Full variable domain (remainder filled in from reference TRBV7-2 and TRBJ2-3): GAGVSQSPSNKVTEKGKDVELRCDPISGHTALYWYRQSLGQGLEFLIYFQGNSAPDKSGLPSDRFSAERTGGSVSTLTIQRTQQEDSAVYLCASSSYTGLASDTQYFGPGTRLTVL.

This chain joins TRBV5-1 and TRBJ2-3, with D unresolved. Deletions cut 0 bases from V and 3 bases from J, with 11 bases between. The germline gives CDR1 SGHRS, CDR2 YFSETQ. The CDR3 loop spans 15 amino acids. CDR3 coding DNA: TGCGCCAGCAGCTTGGCAGTCGCGGAGACAGATACGCAGTATTTT. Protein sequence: CASSLAVAETDTQYF.

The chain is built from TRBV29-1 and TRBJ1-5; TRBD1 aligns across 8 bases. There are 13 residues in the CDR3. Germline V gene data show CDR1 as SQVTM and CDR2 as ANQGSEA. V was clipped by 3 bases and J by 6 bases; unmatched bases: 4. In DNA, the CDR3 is TGCAGCGTTGACACAGGGGGAGGTCAGCCCCAGCATTTT. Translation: CSVDTGGGQPQHF.